Listed below are T cell receptor beta chains from one sample, sequenced in a study of OX40 agonist ivuxolimab in advanced cancers. Data came from immunoSEQ multiplex PCR; TCRdb stores just in-frame clones and leaves some out. The data show 72,000 or so clones, 88% seen once. The sequencing here drew on CD4+ or CD8+ T cells sorted from blood, taken in a trial of the OX40 agonist ivuxolimab. Receptors were obtained from an adult with an advanced solid tumor such as melanoma, head and neck, liver or kidney cancer. Each CDR3 is given with its conserved first and last residue. D genes are given only for firm matches. Size is omitted from some rows. Given values are once, few, many or a class for expanded clones.

abundance,j_gene,d_gene,v_gene,CDR3nt,CDR3aa
.,TRBJ2-1,TRBD2,TRBV5-1,TGCGCCAGCAGCTTGGCCCCGGGAGGGGACAATGAGCAGTTCTTC,CASSLAPGGDNEQFF
.,TRBJ2-3,TRBD2,TRBV5-1,TGCGCCAGCAGCTTGTTCGGCGGGGGAAACACAGATACGCAGTATTTT,CASSLFGGGNTDTQYF
.,TRBJ1-1,.,TRBV5-4,TGTGCCAGCAGCTTGAACCTGAACACTGAAGCTTTCTTT,CASSLNLNTEAFF
.,TRBJ2-7,TRBD2,TRBV7-9,TGTGCCAGCAGCTTAGACGGGGGAGGGCAGAACGAGCAGTACTTC,CASSLDGGGQNEQYF
.,TRBJ2-7,.,TRBV19,TGTGCCAGTAGTATAGCTCTGGACAGACGACACTACGAGCAGTACTTC,CASSIALDRRHYEQYF
.,TRBJ1-4,.,TRBV29-1,TGCAGCGTTCGGTCCCTACATGATGAAAAACTGTTTTTT,CSVRSLHDEKLFF
.,TRBJ2-7,.,TRBV6-6,TGTGCCAGCAGCCTAATCAGCTCCTACGAGCAGTACTTC,CASSLISSYEQYF
.,TRBJ2-1,.,TRBV2,TGTGCCAGCCGGTTAGAGGCAGGGATCAATGAGCAGTTCTTC,CASRLEAGINEQFF
.,TRBJ2-6,.,TRBV7-9,TGTGCCAGCAGCCTCGGACGGGGGAGCAACGTCCTGACTTTC,CASSLGRGSNVLTF
.,TRBJ2-7,TRBD1,TRBV9,TGTGCCAGCAGCGAAACCGCCGGGACAGGGAGAAACGAGCAGTACTTC,CASSETAGTGRNEQYF
.,TRBJ2-1,.,TRBV29-1,TGCAGCGACGCCGCTGACAGATACAATGAGCAGTTCTTC,CSDAADRYNEQFF
.,TRBJ2-2,TRBD1,TRBV9,TGTGCCAGCAGCGTGTCGGACAGGGGTTCCGGGGAGCTGTTTTTT,CASSVSDRGSGELFF
.,TRBJ2-1,TRBD2,TRBV28,TGTGCCAGCAGTTTGGGTAGCGGGGGAAAGGGCTACAATGAGCAGTTCTTC,CASSLGSGGKGYNEQFF
.,TRBJ1-1,.,TRBV10-3,TGTGCCACCCAGGCGAACACTGAAGCTTTCTTT,CATQANTEAFF
.,TRBJ1-4,TRBD1,TRBV5-1,TGCGCCAGCAGCTTCGCAGGGGGCGCAGCAGAGGAAAAACTGTTTTTT,CASSFAGGAAEEKLFF
.,TRBJ2-5,.,TRBV19,TGTGCCAGTAGCCCAGGCCCACGGACAGACCGAGAGACCCAGTACTTC,CASSPGPRTDRETQYF
.,TRBJ1-4,.,TRBV5-4,TGTGCCAGCGGGCAGGCAACTAATGAAAAACTGTTTTTT,CASGQATNEKLFF
.,TRBJ1-1,TRBD1,TRBV7-9,TGTGCCAGCAGCGTAGACAGGGGTGAAACTGAAGCTTTCTTT,CASSVDRGETEAFF
.,TRBJ2-7,TRBD2,TRBV5-4,TGCGCCAGCAGCCAAGATAGAACTAGCGGGACCCCCTACGAGCAGTACTTC,CASSQDRTSGTPYEQYF
once,TRBJ1-4,.,TRBV6-1,TGTGCCAGCAGTGGGTCAGGGAGGGAAAAACTGTTTTTT,CASSGSGREKLFF
once,TRBJ2-3,TRBD1,TRBV29-1,TGCAGCGTGCGTCTTCAGGGGGTTATCACAGATACGCAGTATTTT,CSVRLQGVITDTQYF
few,TRBJ2-2,TRBD1,TRBV4-2,TGTGCCAGCAGCCAAGTTCAGGCGGACAGGGTAAACACCGGGGAGCTGTTTTTT,CASSQVQADRVNTGELFF
.,TRBJ1-5,.,TRBV7-8,TGTGCCAGCAGCTTAGTAGGCTCCAGTGCTGGCAATCAGCCCCAGCATTTT,CASSLVGSSAGNQPQHF
.,TRBJ2-2,.,TRBV9,TGTGCCAGCAGCGTAGATGCGAACACCGGGGAGCTGTTTTTT,CASSVDANTGELFF
.,TRBJ1-5,.,TRBV9,TGTGCCAGCAGCCCCCATGGGGGAAGGAATCAGCCCCAGCATTTT,CASSPHGGRNQPQHF
.,TRBJ2-5,TRBD1,TRBV5-6,TGTGCCAGCAGGGCGCGCACAGGGGCCGAGACCCAGTACTTC,CASRARTGAETQYF
.,TRBJ2-1,TRBD2,TRBV18,TGTGCCAGCTCACCAAGGTATGACGGGAGGAATGAGCAGTTCTTC,CASSPRYDGRNEQFF
.,TRBJ2-1,.,TRBV16,TGTGCCAGCAGCCAATACGGGAGTCCCCACAATGAGCAGTTCTTC,CASSQYGSPHNEQFF
.,TRBJ1-4,.,TRBV25-1,TGTGCCAGCAGTGAAGAAGGGCCAGCCGAAAAACTGTTTTTT,CASSEEGPAEKLFF
.,TRBJ1-2,.,TRBV28,TGTGCCAGCAGTTTGTTACAGGGAGAGTATGGCTACACCTTC,CASSLLQGEYGYTF
.,TRBJ2-1,.,TRBV11-2,TGTGCCAGCACCCAGGTCTTTAAGCGGCCGTTCTTC,CASTQVFKRPFF
once,TRBJ2-1,TRBD2,TRBV4-2,TGTGCCAGCAGCCAAGGACTAGCGGGAGGAAATGAGCAGTTCTTC,CASSQGLAGGNEQFF
.,TRBJ1-5,.,TRBV30,TGTGCCTGGAGTCCCAATTCACCGGTGATTCAGCCCCAGCATTTT,CAWSPNSPVIQPQHF
.,TRBJ2-1,TRBD1,TRBV28,TGTGCCAGCAGCTTACCGGGACAGGGGTATCAGTTCTTC,CASSLPGQGYQFF
.,TRBJ1-6,.,TRBV25-1,TGTGCCAGCAGTACGACAGGTTCCTCACCCCTCCACTTT,CASSTTGSSPLHF
once,TRBJ1-4,TRBD1,TRBV6-1,TGTGCCAGCAGCAAACCGGGACAGGGAATTGAAAAACTGTTTTTT,CASSKPGQGIEKLFF
.,TRBJ1-5,TRBD1,TRBV9,TGTGCCAGCAGCCAGGGGACAGGGGTAAATCAGCCCCAGCATTTT,CASSQGTGVNQPQHF
.,TRBJ2-7,.,TRBV27,TGTGCCACCAGGGGGGCGGGAGGCTTCTCCTACGAGCAGTACTTC,CATRGAGGFSYEQYF
.,TRBJ2-1,.,TRBV6-5,TGTGCCAGCAGTTATGCGACCCAGGGTTCCTACAATGAGCAGTTCTTC,CASSYATQGSYNEQFF
.,TRBJ2-7,TRBD1,TRBV18,TGTGCCAGCTCAACGGACAGGGGGCGGGCAGGGGAGCAGTACTTC,CASSTDRGRAGEQYF
once,TRBJ2-3,TRBD2,TRBV29-1,TGCAGCGTTGAAGGGGCTAGCGGGGGGAAGGCAGATACGCAGTATTTT,CSVEGASGGKADTQYF
.,TRBJ1-5,.,TRBV11-2,TGTGCCAGCAGCTTACAAAACAATCAGCCCCAGCATTTT,CASSLQNNQPQHF
.,TRBJ2-2,TRBD2,TRBV4-1,TGCGCCAGCAGCCAAAGCGGGGGGGCATACGGGGAGCTGTTTTTT,CASSQSGGAYGELFF
.,TRBJ1-2,.,TRBV30,TGTGCCTGGAGTCCCTCAAGTCCCTCCTATGGCTACACCTTC,CAWSPSSPSYGYTF
few,TRBJ2-5,.,TRBV5-1,TGCGCCAGCAGTCGTCTCGGAGAAGAGACCCAGTACTTC,CASSRLGEETQYF
.,TRBJ2-7,.,TRBV4-3,TGCGCCAGCAGCCAAGGAAGGACACAGTACGAGCAGTACTTC,CASSQGRTQYEQYF